The present entry profiles one T cell receptor beta chain with its context. This sample is drawn from a study of blood T cell repertoires in COVID-19. Source study methods: Nucleated cell counts were estimated from reference gene primer amplification. Measured with immunoSEQ multiplex PCR; TCRdb has only the in-frame clones, and not every one. That table gives V, J and clone size, and the DNA gave D and trimming. The repertoire holds more than 150,000 clones, approximately 80% seen once, with about 6.4% in the top ten. The CDR3 has 15 amino acids. Germline V gene sequence: CDR1 MNHEY, CDR2 SVGAGI. The V end was cut by 8 bases, the J end by 7 bases, with 23 bases between.

V is TRBV6-5 and J is TRBJ1-2; TRBD1 might be the D (5 bases). Sequences were obtained from peripheral blood. The source of this sequence is a human donor in a cohort sampled during active COVID-19. In DNA, the CDR3 is TGTGCCAGCCGAGATACAGGATCACCGGCCCGTGGCTACACCTTC. Translating gives CASRDTGSPARGYTF.